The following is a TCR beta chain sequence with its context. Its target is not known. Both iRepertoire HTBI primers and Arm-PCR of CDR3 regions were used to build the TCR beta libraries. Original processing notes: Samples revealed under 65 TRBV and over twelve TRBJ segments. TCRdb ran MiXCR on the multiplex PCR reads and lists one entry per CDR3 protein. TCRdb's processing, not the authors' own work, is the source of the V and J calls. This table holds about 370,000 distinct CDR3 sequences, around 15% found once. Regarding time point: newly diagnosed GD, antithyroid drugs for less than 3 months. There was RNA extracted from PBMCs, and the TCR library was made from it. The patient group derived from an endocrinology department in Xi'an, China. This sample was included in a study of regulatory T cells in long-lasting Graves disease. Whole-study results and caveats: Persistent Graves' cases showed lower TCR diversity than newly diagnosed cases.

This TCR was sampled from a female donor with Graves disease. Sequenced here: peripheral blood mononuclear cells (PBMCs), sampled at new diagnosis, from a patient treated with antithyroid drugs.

The chain's CDR3 is CASSDGLITDTQYF. The CDR3 DNA reads as TGTGCCAGCAGTGACGGACTCATCACAGATACGCAGTATTTT. The V gene is TRBV9, the J gene TRBJ2-3, with D tentatively TRBD2 (5 bases). Trimming stripped 5 bases from V and 2 bases from J, with 12 bases between. The length of the CDR3 is 14 residues. Germline CDR1 and CDR2: SGDLS and YYNGEE. The variable domain in full, with the rest retrieved from reference TRBV9 and TRBJ2-3, is DSGVTQTPKHLITATGQRVTLRCSPRSGDLSVYWYQQSLDQGLQFLIQYYNGEERAKGNILERFSAQQFPDLHSELNLSSLELGDSALYFCASSDGLITDTQYFGPGTRLTVL.